The clone carrying this T cell receptor (beta chain) was seen a few times. This entry is derived from a study of T cells in Graves' hyperthyroidism and ophthalmopathy. Overall study context: Prior to any treatment, at the point of initial diagnosis, peripheral blood was collected.

TCR beta CDR3 regions were amplified from RNA. During a first-round RT-PCR of the TCR CDR3, the HTBI primer set was used. TCRdb re-called the multiplex PCR reads through MiXCR, storing one row per CDR3 protein. The table includes hundreds of thousands of distinct CDR3 sequences, 14% detected once. Germline-derived CDR1 and CDR2 are MNHEY and SVGEGT. The V end was cut by 8 bases, the J end by 8 bases, with 19 bases between. The CDR3 is 14 amino acids. The sample taken for sequencing was blood. This sequence joins TRBV6-2 or TRBV6-3 and TRBJ2-1, with D maybe TRBD2 (6 bases). The receptor's source is a woman in her twenties or thirties with Graves' hyperthyroidism. CDR3 nucleotides: TGTGCCAGCGTCCCCGGCGGGATTGGTGATGAGCAGTTCTTC. This encodes CASVPGGIGDEQFF.